The TCR beta chain described here comes from a study of tumor-infiltrating lymphocytes in primary liver carcinoma. As for the study in general: Donors had hepatocellular carcinoma or combined HCC and intrahepatic cholangiocarcinoma.

The V segment lost 6 bases and the J segment 5 bases; nucleotides outside the gene matches: 6. The CDR3 contains 14 residues. CDR1 and CDR2 from the germline V gene are DFQATT and SNEGSKA (reference sequence). With regard to this clonotype: Its specificity is unknown. A much larger clone is a single base away; this may be a read error. A read error is likely, as this CDR3 ends without the conserved phenylalanine or tryptophan.

RNA and DNA were co-extracted from around 20-30 mg of unsorted bulk tissue. Surgical resection was used to treat these primary liver carcinoma patients. Every one of the tumor samples had a viable tumor cell content above 80%. With around 520 ng total RNA as template and a constant-region primer, TCR beta cDNA was made. Library construction for TCR beta comprised three nested multiplex PCR rounds performed with slightly modified ARM-PCR. Investigators reported that the first two PCR rounds, at 9 to 11 cycles each, used TRBV1-TRBV30 forward primers with a C-beta reverse primer. In TCRdb, the multiplex PCR reads were re-called with MiXCR into one record per CDR3 protein. The data show just over 20,000 distinct CDR3 sequences, with roughly 80% seen just once and approximately 36% held by the top ten. Study results and caveats: Tumor region pairs outstripped tumor-adjacent and tumor-blood pairs in overlap.

This sequence was found in a woman between 25 and 40 years old with primary liver carcinoma and hepatitis B virus infection. The chain couples TRBV20-1 to TRBJ2-2; 10 nucleotides match TRBD2. The sample comprised liver tumor tissue from sampling region 4. Noted subset: tumor region T4, right-lateral pole. CDR3 sequence: CSALPSGSTGELFL. In DNA, the CDR3 is TGCAGTGCCCTTCCTAGCGGGAGTACCGGGGAGCTGTTTCTT.